What follows are 10 T cell receptor beta chains derived from one specimen sequenced in a study of T cells in Graves' hyperthyroidism and ophthalmopathy. Regions amplified from RNA transcripts were the TCR beta CDR3 regions. Using the HTBI primer set, a first-round RT-PCR was run on the TCR CDR3. In TCRdb, the multiplex PCR reads were re-called with MiXCR into one record per CDR3 protein. The table has hundreds of thousands of distinct CDR3 sequences, about two fifths seen once. Sequencing used blood. These receptors all come from a man between 18 and 35 years old with Graves' hyperthyroidism.

The chain couples TRBV5-1 to TRBJ1-2; D gene unclear. Germline CDR1 is SGHRS and CDR2 is YFSETQ. Between the trimmed V and J ends, which lost 2 bases and 0 bases, there was a span of 8 bases. The CDR3 has 14 amino acids. The CDR3 sequence is CASSLIPANYGYTF. As DNA, the CDR3 is TGCGCCAGCAGCTTAATCCCGGCTAACTATGGCTACACCTTC. Full variable domain (remainder filled in from reference TRBV5-1 and TRBJ1-2): KAGVTQTPRYLIKTRGQQVTLSCSPISGHRSVSWYQQTPGQGLQFLFEYFSETQRNKGNFPGRFSGRQFSNSRSEMNVSTLELGDSALYLCASSLIPANYGYTFGSGTRLTVV.

The chain has TRBV9 and TRBJ1-1; a weak D match, TRBD1 (6 bases). Trimming pared 8 bases from V and 4 bases from J, leaving 18 bases between. The CDR3 has 14 amino acids. Per the germline V gene, CDR1 is SGDLS and CDR2 is YYNGEE. CDR3 loop: CAREGGGRSTEAFF. The CDR3 coding sequence is TGTGCCAGGGAGGGCGGGGGGCGGAGCACTGAAGCTTTCTTT.

This clonotype was recorded a few times. The chain is built from TRBV2 and TRBJ2-7; D perhaps matches TRBD1 (5 bases). Germline CDR1 and CDR2: SNHLY and FYNNEI. V lost 3 bases to trimming and J lost 3 bases, with 9 bases between them. This CDR3 has 13 residues. CDR3 in amino acids: CASSENRSYEQYF. The CDR3 region has the DNA TGTGCCAGCAGTGAGAACAGGAGCTACGAGCAGTACTTC.

V usage is TRBV29-1 and J usage is TRBJ1-2, with D maybe TRBD1 (5 bases). Germline CDR1 SQVTM, CDR2 ANQGSEA. The CDR3 spans 13 residues. Trimming removed 8 bases at V and 4 bases at J, with 17 bases between. The CDR3, as DNA: TGCAGCATCTACCGGGGCGAACTCTATGGCTACACCTTC. Its protein is CSIYRGELYGYTF.

The sample holds many counts of this clonotype. The chain links TRBV6-5 to TRBJ1-6; a weak D match, TRBD1 (5 bases). Germline-derived CDR1 and CDR2 are MNHEY and SVGAGI. Trimming took off 5 bases at V and 4 bases at J, with 12 bases between the two ends. The CDR3 runs to 15 residues. The DNA of the CDR3 is TGTGCCAGCAGTCCAGATGGGGCATATAATTCACCCCTCCACTTT. The encoded protein is CASSPDGAYNSPLHF.

V gene TRBV10-3 combines with J gene TRBJ1-2; 11 nucleotides agree with TRBD1. The germline CDR1 and CDR2 sequences are ENHRY and SYGVKD. V was clipped by 8 bases and J by 2 bases; unmatched bases: 4. The CDR3 sequence is 14 residues long. DNA for the CDR3: TGTGCCATCCAGGGACAGGGGGACAACTATGGCTACACCTTC. It encodes CAIQGQGDNYGYTF.

This clonotype was seen at least ten times. The chain uses TRBV7-9 and TRBJ1-6; D remains unclear. V dropped 2 bases and J dropped 9 bases, with 5 bases sitting between them. This CDR3 is built from 12 residues. Germline V lookup: CDR1 SEHNR, CDR2 FQNEAQ (reference sequence). Written as DNA, the CDR3 is TGTGCCAGCAGCTTATTTGGTTCACCCCTCCACTTT. It yields the protein CASSLFGSPLHF.

This clonotype has only a few counts. The chain employs TRBV12-3 or TRBV12-4 and TRBJ2-7; D is unclear. The CDR3 extends over 14 amino acids. V shed 1 base and J shed 3 bases, with 10 bases lying between them. The chain's CDR3 is CASSLGRQNYEQYF. The DNA of the CDR3 is TGTGCCAGCAGTTTAGGAAGGCAGAACTACGAGCAGTACTTC.

The chain uses TRBV7-6 and TRBJ2-5; D may match TRBD1 or TRBD2 (5 bases each). The CDR3 totals 13 residues. Per germline, CDR1 SGHVS and CDR2 FNYEAQ. Trimming shortened V by 3 bases and J by 6 bases, and 11 bases separated the two germline ends. The CDR3 protein is CASSLAGAKTQYF. DNA of the CDR3: TGTGCCAGCAGCTTGGCCGGGGCGAAGACCCAGTACTTC.

In its sample, this clonotype was seen many times. The rearrangement joins TRBV19 to TRBJ1-1, with unresolved D. CDR3 length: 11 amino acids. Germline CDR1 LNHDA, CDR2 SQIVND (reference sequence). Trimming left V 1 base short and J 6 bases short, with 3 bases between. For the CDR3, the DNA is TGTGCCAGTAGTATAGGACCTGAAGCTTTCTTT. This translates into CASSIGPEAFF.